This TCR beta chain was retrieved from a study of persistence of HIV-infected CD4 T cells. V was shortened by 5 bases and J by 4 bases, with 6 bases between the two germline ends. The CDR3 contains 12 residues. The libraries were made with immunoSEQ version 4 in survey mode. The repertoire was sequenced with immunoSEQ multiplex PCR; TCRdb's copy has only in-frame clones and lacks some. The table has about 36,000 clones, 75% to 90% seen once; the top ten hold just under 1%. Regarding this clone: Its antigen is still unknown.

An overlapping HIV-1 Gag peptide pool stimulated these cells at 0.75 to 1 ug/peptide/mL. Sorted nonresponding memory CD4+ T cells were CD40L-negative, CD69-negative, CD45RO-high. This sequence was found in an adult with HIV. The donor label of this sample is uncertain. Sequenced here: cultured CD4+ T cells from PBMCs, sampled from a patient who received antiretroviral therapy. The gene calls are TRBV12-3 or TRBV12-4 and TRBJ2-1; D remains unclear. CDR3 region: CASSGQYNEQFF. The CDR3 nucleotides read TGTGCCAGCAGTGGTCAATACAATGAGCAGTTCTTC.